This T cell receptor (beta chain) was sequenced in a study of blood T cells in healthy people across ages. General study points: A greater number of naive CD4+ cells and higher diversity distinguished long-lived donors from aged donors.

PCR was performed a second time for about 7 to 11 cycles using a sample-barcoded 5' primer and a J-beta primer mix. MiXCR was run by TCRdb on the 5' RACE reads, yielding one entry per CDR3 protein. The sample has hundreds of thousands of distinct CDR3 sequences; around 50% are singletons. The table lists this clonotype with many counts. Its antigen is currently unknown. The germline V gene encodes CDR1 SGHRS and CDR2 YFSETQ. CDR3 size: 16 residues. After removal of 4 bases from V and 2 bases from J, the junction contained 9 bases not matched to a gene. Sequencing input: blood. The origin of this receptor is a man older than 75 in good health. The rearrangement links TRBV5-1 to TRBJ2-3; 8 nucleotides line up with TRBD1. The CDR3 region is CASSPDRVADTDTQYF. CDR3 DNA: TGCGCCAGCAGCCCGGACAGGGTCGCCGACACAGATACGCAGTATTTT. Drawing the rest from reference TRBV5-1 and TRBJ2-3, the complete variable domain is KAGVTQTPRYLIKTRGQQVTLSCSPISGHRSVSWYQQTPGQGLQFLFEYFSETQRNKGNFPGRFSGRQFSNSRSEMNVSTLELGDSALYLCASSPDRVADTDTQYFGPGTRLTVL.